A single T cell receptor beta chain is shown here with its context. It has no known antigen specificity. The sample holds no much larger clone one base away, and base qualities are not on file. The CDR3 regions of human TCRbeta chains were analyzed by immunosequencing. As for how the authors treated the data: TCRs in the repertoires were matched against a reference library of SARS-CoV-2-specific TCRs that had been generated with the MIRA antigen-specificity platform. Breadth meant the fraction of unique TCRs that were SARS-CoV-2-associated, whereas depth meant the fraction of total T cells that were SARS-CoV-2-associated. Using the MIRA data, each spike-specific TCR was mapped to the spike region that the TCR reacts to and placed in a CD4 or CD8 class. Log10-transformed breadth and depth values were compared by one-way ANOVA with Sidak's multiple comparisons tests. Here the immuneACCESS table is served through TCRdb, limited to in-frame sequences with V and J called. Missing clones are a known gap in these copies; in checked studies unresolved V genes cover under half, and the rest lacks a known reason. V, J and clone size reflect that table, while D and trimming were determined from the DNA. For this sample the table gives 85,000 to 130,000 clones, of which over 90% were detected only once. Roughly 5% of the sample is taken by the ten largest.

V drops 0 bases and J drops 0 bases, leaving 12 bases in between. CDR1 and CDR2 were assigned from the germline V gene as MNHEY and SVGEGT. CDR3 length: 16 amino acids, cysteine to phenylalanine. Only the CDR3 portion is preserved as DNA: 48 bases, with reading frame beginning at the first base. This specimen comes from a study of T cell responses to AZD1222 COVID-19 vaccine (dated by TCRdb to about 2021). Broadly, across the study: AZD1222 recipients given second doses at about 4 weeks or at about 12 weeks were pooled, since spike-specific TCR depth and breadth were not found to differ between the two schedules. Enrollment into the trials was organized by age into subgroups of 18-55, 56-69 and 70-plus years, and those subgroups contained about 160, 30 and 59 TCR-sequenced participants, respectively. TCR sequencing was performed for some 250 trial participants, of whom some 200 were given two doses of AZD1222 and around 25 were given two doses of MenACWY control vaccine. Study-wide conclusions, independent of this receptor: Most participants were white British and females outnumbered males, and the authors suggested that clonal diversity may have been underestimated. In the small 56-69-year group, the increase in depth fell short of significance, most likely because of low power. Conclusions about previously exposed vaccinees are limited, since just 5 or 6 AZD1222 recipients were seropositive for SARS-CoV-2 at baseline. Reportedly, close to half of the unique spike-specific TCRs recognized epitopes lying outside the regions that are mutated in the B.1.351 and B.1.1.7 variants. After two AZD1222 doses, spike-specific TCR breadth and depth were significantly higher than at day 0 and than in MenACWY recipients. Vaccine-associated CD4 TCRs spanned the whole spike protein, with dominant responses in regions 160-218 and 743-854. No day 14 peak-response samples were available, so repertoires were characterized only after the peak T cell response.

According to the study, the label for this sample's time point signals: baseline before first vaccination. Vaccinee samples were obtained from the UK trials COV001 and COV002, which included a single-blind randomized controlled phase 2/3 trial of AZD1222 (ChAdOx1 nCoV-19) in healthy adults. For TCRbeta chain sequencing, PBMC samples from trial participants were taken at day 0 and at day 28 after the second dose. The receptor comes from an adult in good health. The source was peripheral blood, collected on day 0 of AZD1222 vaccination. The rearranged segments are TRBV6-2 or TRBV6-3 and TRBJ2-7; too little of a D gene remains to name it. CDR3 sequence: CASSYSKPRFSYEQYF. The sequenced DNA: TGTGCCAGCAGTTACTCGAAACCGCGCTTCTCCTACGAGCAGTACTTC.